This T cell receptor (beta chain) was found in a study of cytomegalovirus exposure and HLA in healthy donors. Use of 60 Vbeta and 13 Jbeta primers characterized the PCR. Data came from immunoSEQ multiplex PCR; TCRdb stores just in-frame clones and leaves some out. The sample includes roughly 140,000 clones, 70% to 85% of them seen just once. The CDR3 is 17 amino acids. The V gene's germline CDR1 is KGHSY and CDR2 FQNENV. Deletions cut 1 base from V and 0 bases from J, with 13 bases between. This chain joins TRBV16 and TRBJ2-1; tentatively, D is TRBD2 (6 bases). This receptor was obtained from a woman aged 60-70 years in good health and CMV-seropositive. Source material: PBMCs. The CDR3 region is CASSQLSSGVSYNEQFF. The DNA of the CDR3 is TGTGCCAGCAGCCAATTGAGTAGCGGAGTCTCCTACAATGAGCAGTTCTTC.